The sequence of this TCR beta chain was determined in a study of vaccination and CD4 T cells after COVID-19. Study-level background: From HCoV-229E, HCoV-OC43, HCoV-NL63 and SARS-CoV-2, overlapping spike peptides were used to stimulate the cells. Some control cultures received a CEFX pool, which served as the positive control. Others received an HIV-1 Nef pool or no peptide.

Sequencing of DNA taken from cultured CD4+ T cells relied on the Oncomine TCR Beta short-read assay. TCRdb independently ran MiXCR on the PCR reads; one entry per CDR3 protein. This sample carries some 12,000 distinct CDR3 sequences, approximately 24% of them seen once, and the ten largest clones take roughly 12%. Only a few counts were recorded for this clonotype. Antigen specificity is unknown. CDR1 is MNHEY and CDR2 is SMNVEV in the germline V gene (reference sequence). Trimming took off 3 bases at V and 3 bases at J, with 15 bases between the two ends. CDR3 length: 15 residues. Points from the study as a whole: Detection of a median roughly 87% of reactive clones in convalescent patients was confined to the period after vaccination.

Noted treatment: approximately 9-day PBMC culture with coronavirus spike peptide pools or control peptides (ViraFEST assay). The clonotype comes from a human donor who had recovered from COVID-19. V is TRBV27 and J is TRBJ2-7, with D possibly being TRBD1 (6 bases). The starting material was CD4+ T cells from blood, cultured in vitro, obtained after SARS-CoV-2 vaccination. The DNA of the CDR3 is TGTGCCAGCAGTTTCCCCCCGGACAGCGGCTACGAGCAGTACTTC. This gives the protein CASSFPPDSGYEQYF.